Listed below are T cell receptor beta chains from one sample, sequenced in a study of blood T cells in healthy people across ages. TCRdb reprocessed the 5' RACE reads with MiXCR, giving one entry per CDR3 protein. The table shows over 700,000 distinct CDR3 sequences, with roughly 53% occurring only once. The specimen sequenced was blood. The origin of the receptors is a man at least 80 years old in good health. CDR3s include the opening cysteine and the closing phenylalanine or tryptophan.

j_gene | v_gene | CDR3aa
TRBJ2-7 | TRBV3-1 | CASTGHSSYEQYF
TRBJ2-3 | TRBV28 | CASTAPGAQADTQYF
TRBJ1-2 | TRBV20-1 | CSGRAPEGYGYTF
TRBJ2-3 | TRBV24-1 | CATSAGKGLAGSPADTQYF
TRBJ2-7 | TRBV29-1 | CSPGGAGGYEQYF
TRBJ2-7 | TRBV7-9 | CASSHRQLPSSRYF
TRBJ2-2 | TRBV28 | CASSSTGTGWGGELFF
- | TRBV5-4 | CASSGSGPMSPDTTQYF
TRBJ1-5 | TRBV20-1 | CSASHGSADQPQHF
TRBJ2-4 | TRBV29-1 | CSVEDSAGGPLGKNIQYF
TRBJ2-7 | TRBV5-1 | CASSFLLGDYEQYF
TRBJ2-7 | TRBV12-3/TRBV12-4 | CASSSHRAGAEEQYF
TRBJ1-1 | TRBV27 | CASSLNPARGDTEAFF
TRBJ1-2 | TRBV28 | CASSLQGPNYGYTF
TRBJ2-5 | TRBV6-2/TRBV6-3 | CASSWDPIYQETQYF
TRBJ2-2 | TRBV6-2/TRBV6-3 | CASIPVGQNTGELFF
TRBJ2-6 | TRBV5-1 | CASSPQGVSSGANVLTF
- | TRBV7-6 | CASSSQLGGGSEQYF
TRBJ1-1 | TRBV20-1 | CSAKGEGNTEAFF
TRBJ2-5 | TRBV27 | CASSSWDRELSTQYF
TRBJ2-2 | TRBV2 | CASSLDRNTGELFF
TRBJ2-3 | TRBV7-2 | CASSLTGGGTDTQYF
TRBJ2-1 | TRBV7-9 | CASSFGTDYNEQFF
TRBJ2-7 | TRBV12-3/TRBV12-4 | CASGALSSYEQYF
- | TRBV2 | CASSERLAMETQYF
TRBJ1-4 | TRBV7-9 | CASSLVTPSREKLFF
TRBJ2-1 | TRBV3-1 | CASSQNPRSYNEQFF
TRBJ2-3 | TRBV3-1 | CASIPSSGGRYAYF
TRBJ2-2 | TRBV27 | CASSFFWGQGNTGELFF
TRBJ1-4 | TRBV20-1 | CSARDPNEKLFF
TRBJ2-5 | TRBV20-1 | CSTPASGRATETQYF
TRBJ2-3 | TRBV5-1 | CASSPGQQHGYAYF
TRBJ1-6 | TRBV28 | CASSKRTGNSPLHF